A selection of T cell receptor beta chains follows, all from one sample in a study of cytomegalovirus exposure and HLA in healthy donors. Only in-frame clones appear in the TCRdb table, and some are missing; sequencing was by immunoSEQ multiplex PCR. Counted here are about 120,000 clones, 75% occurring once; the ten biggest clones make up 2.9%. Sequencing was performed on PBMCs. These receptors were taken from a woman in her 40s in good health and CMV-seropositive. The CDR3 runs from the conserved cysteine through the conserved F or W. Fields, in order: D gene, clone size, V gene, J gene, CDR3 protein, CDR3 DNA. The D gene is left open where the match is weak. Clone sizes are given selectively: once, few, many, or a class where the clone is expanded.

>TRBD2|-|TRBV30|TRBJ2-3
CACRLAGATDTQYF
TGTGCCTGTCGACTAGCGGGAGCCACAGATACGCAGTATTTT
>TRBD1|-|TRBV2|TRBJ2-7
CASSPGQARAGSYEQYF
TGTGCCAGCAGTCCGGGACAGGCTAGGGCCGGCTCCTACGAGCAGTACTTC
>TRBD1|-|TRBV9|TRBJ1-1
CASSVSGGLQGFIQDTEAFF
TGTGCCAGCAGCGTAAGTGGGGGGCTACAGGGGTTTATTCAGGACACTGAAGCTTTCTTT
>-|-|TRBV11-2|TRBJ1-1
CASSPSGSTEAFF
TGTGCCAGCAGCCCTTCAGGGTCCACTGAAGCTTTCTTT
>TRBD2|-|TRBV14|TRBJ2-4
CASSQSGSALQYF
TGTGCCAGCAGCCAAAGCGGGAGCGCCCTTCAGTACTTC
>TRBD1|once|TRBV9|TRBJ1-3
CASSRYMGQRNTIYF
TGTGCCAGCAGCCGATATATGGGACAGCGAAACACCATATATTTT
>-|-|TRBV7-6|TRBJ2-7
CASSLEAVYEQYF
TGTGCCAGCAGCTTAGAGGCGGTTTACGAGCAGTACTTC
>-|-|TRBV27|TRBJ1-6
CASSFPPGQSGGPYNSPLHF
TGTGCCAGCAGTTTCCCCCCGGGCCAATCTGGAGGGCCCTATAATTCACCCCTCCACTTT
>-|-|TRBV18|TRBJ1-5
CASSPPQGIDNQPQHF
TGTGCCAGCTCACCACCGCAGGGGATCGACAATCAGCCCCAGCATTTT
>-|-|TRBV7-9|TRBJ1-1
CASSLEVSRVQAFF
TGTGCCAGCAGCTTAGAGGTGTCCAGGGTACAAGCTTTCTTT
>TRBD2|-|TRBV12-5|TRBJ2-4
CASGLRLAGSAKNIQYF
TGTGCTAGTGGTTTGAGACTAGCGGGGTCGGCCAAAAACATTCAGTACTTC
>-|-|TRBV9|TRBJ1-1
CASSPWERGGTEAFF
TGTGCCAGCAGCCCCTGGGAGAGGGGAGGGACTGAAGCTTTCTTT
>-|-|TRBV6-5|TRBJ1-6
CAAGGTQSYNSPLHF
TGTGCCGCCGGGGGAACTCAGAGCTATAATTCACCCCTCCACTTT
>TRBD2|-|TRBV23-1|TRBJ2-7
CASSQVTSGRVFFYEQYF
TGCGCCAGCAGTCAAGTTACTAGCGGGAGGGTCTTTTTCTACGAGCAGTACTTC
>-|-|TRBV6-5|TRBJ2-7
CASSWSGIAETYEQYF
TGTGCCAGCAGTTGGTCCGGGATAGCGGAAACCTACGAGCAGTACTTC
>-|-|TRBV7-9|TRBJ2-7
CASSLGGQNYEQYF
TGTGCCAGCAGCTTAGGGGGACAAAATTACGAGCAGTACTTC
>TRBD1|-|TRBV2|TRBJ1-1
CASRGTGSMNTEAFF
TGTGCCAGCAGGGGGACAGGGTCGATGAACACTGAAGCTTTCTTT
>-|few|TRBV5-1|TRBJ1-1
CASSSVGGRAEAFF
TGCGCCAGCAGTTCCGTAGGGGGAAGGGCTGAAGCTTTCTTT
>TRBD1|-|TRBV2|TRBJ1-2
CASVHRGYGYTF
TGTGCCAGCGTACACAGGGGTTATGGCTACACCTTC
>-|-|TRBV6-1|TRBJ2-7
CASRWEVPSSYEQYF
TGTGCCAGCAGGTGGGAGGTACCGAGCTCCTACGAGCAGTACTTC
>-|-|TRBV19|TRBJ2-6
CASSLGGSSSGANVLTF
TGTGCCAGTAGTCTCGGGGGAAGTAGCTCTGGGGCCAACGTCCTGACTTTC
>-|-|TRBV18|TRBJ2-7
CASSPTRENEQYF
TGTGCCAGCTCACCGACGAGGGAAAACGAGCAGTACTTC
>TRBD1|once|TRBV19|TRBJ1-2
CASSIPPDRGRIYGYTF
TGTGCCAGTAGTATCCCCCCGGACAGGGGGCGCATCTATGGCTACACCTTC
>TRBD2|-|TRBV15|TRBJ2-3
CATSRLRASTTSGGAYSTDTQYF
TGTGCCACCAGCAGACTGAGAGCCAGTACTACTAGCGGGGGGGCCTACAGCACAGATACGCAGTATTTT
>TRBD1|-|TRBV6-6|TRBJ2-7
CASKSPGQGIDEQYF
TGTGCCAGTAAATCGCCGGGACAGGGGATAGACGAGCAGTACTTC
>-|-|TRBV25-1|TRBJ2-1
CASSDPRQETYNEQFF
TGTGCCAGCAGTGATCCAAGACAGGAGACATACAATGAGCAGTTCTTC
>TRBD1|few|TRBV28|TRBJ1-5
CASSLLLTGVLGNQPQHF
TGTGCCAGCAGTTTATTATTGACAGGGGTCTTGGGCAATCAGCCCCAGCATTTT
>-|once|TRBV6-5|TRBJ2-5
CASSYSGNAVETQYF
TGTGCCAGCAGTTACTCGGGCAATGCAGTGGAGACCCAGTACTTC
>-|-|TRBV6-1|TRBJ1-2
CASRTTGYGYTF
TGTGCCAGCAGGACGACGGGCTATGGCTACACCTTC
>TRBD1|-|TRBV27|TRBJ1-5
CASSTGTGNQPQHF
TGTGCCAGCAGTACCGGGACAGGGAATCAGCCCCAGCATTTT
>TRBD1|-|TRBV9|TRBJ2-7
CASSVPDRAEEQYF
TGTGCCAGCAGCGTCCCGGACAGGGCTGAAGAGCAGTACTTC
>TRBD1|-|TRBV5-1|TRBJ2-7
CASSLTAAGGYEQYF
TGCGCCAGCAGCTTAACAGCAGCAGGGGGATACGAGCAGTACTTC
>TRBD2|few|TRBV28|TRBJ2-5
CASSPAGTSGRKETQYF
TGTGCCAGCAGCCCCGCCGGGACTAGCGGGAGGAAAGAGACCCAGTACTTC
>TRBD1|-|TRBV29-1|TRBJ2-7
CSVEAGQTYEQYF
TGCAGCGTTGAAGCGGGACAGACCTACGAGCAGTACTTC
>TRBD1|few|TRBV7-8|TRBJ1-1
CASSEWGGTGAEAFF
TGTGCCAGCAGCGAATGGGGGGGGACAGGGGCTGAAGCTTTCTTT
>TRBD2|-|TRBV28|TRBJ2-7
CASNYWREGTYEQYF
TGTGCCAGCAATTATTGGAGGGAGGGTACCTACGAGCAGTACTTC
>TRBD1|-|TRBV5-1|TRBJ2-5
CASSFPRGQGSGETQYF
TGCGCCAGCAGCTTCCCAAGGGGACAGGGGTCTGGAGAGACCCAGTACTTC
>-|-|TRBV6-1|TRBJ2-7
CASSEITASSYEQYF
TGTGCCAGCAGTGAAATCACGGCTAGCTCCTACGAGCAGTACTTC
>TRBD2|once|TRBV7-2|TRBJ2-1
CASSPSGGAGNEQFF
TGTGCCAGCAGCCCAAGCGGGGGGGCAGGTAATGAGCAGTTCTTC
>TRBD1|-|TRBV7-9|TRBJ2-7
CASSLARGQGSKYEQYF
TGTGCCAGCAGCTTAGCGCGAGGACAGGGCAGCAAGTACGAGCAGTACTTC
>-|-|TRBV10-3|TRBJ2-1
CAISVREYNEQFF
TGTGCCATCAGTGTTCGGGAATACAATGAGCAGTTCTTC
>-|-|TRBV5-1|TRBJ2-1
CASSLASAGGSEQFF
TGCGCCAGCAGCTTGGCTTCGGCAGGGGGGTCAGAGCAGTTCTTC
>TRBD2|few|TRBV7-6|TRBJ2-7
CASSLPTSGDSSYEQYF
TGTGCCAGCAGCTTACCGACTAGCGGGGATAGCTCCTACGAGCAGTACTTC
>-|once|TRBV5-1|TRBJ2-6
CASSRTGTSFSGANVLTF
TGCGCCAGCAGCCGGACCGGGACATCATTCTCTGGGGCCAACGTCCTGACTTTC
>-|once|TRBV29-1|TRBJ1-1
CSADSRTEAFF
TGCTCCGCGGACAGTCGGACTGAAGCTTTCTTT
>-|-|TRBV28|TRBJ1-2
CASSLNPRHGYTF
TGTGCCAGCAGTCTAAACCCGAGGCATGGCTACACCTTC
>-|-|TRBV4-2|TRBJ1-2
CASSQEGRTTSSYGYTF
TGTGCCAGCAGCCAAGAAGGACGGACAACCTCCAGTTATGGCTACACCTTC
>TRBD2|-|TRBV6-1|TRBJ2-3
CASSGELAGGSDTQYF
TGTGCCAGCAGTGGGGAACTAGCGGGGGGTTCTGATACGCAGTATTTT
>-|-|TRBV2|TRBJ1-5
CASRREGNQPQHF
TGTGCCAGCAGGAGGGAGGGGAATCAGCCCCAGCATTTT
>TRBD2|-|TRBV7-2|TRBJ2-7
CASSFTSGLSYEQYF
TGTGCCAGCAGCTTCACTAGCGGGCTGTCCTACGAGCAGTACTTC
>-|few|TRBV28|TRBJ1-1
CASSPIGENTEAFF
TGTGCCAGCAGTCCGATCGGGGAGAACACTGAAGCTTTCTTT
>TRBD1|-|TRBV6-4|TRBJ2-7
CASSPGQGSYEQYF
TGTGCCAGCAGTCCGGGACAGGGATCCTACGAGCAGTACTTC
>-|-|TRBV28|TRBJ1-2
CASSFGRDYGYTF
TGTGCCAGCAGTTTCGGCCGGGACTATGGCTACACCTTC
>-|few|TRBV7-3|TRBJ1-1
CASSPTPPPVMPPGANTEAFF
TGTGCCAGCAGCCCCACCCCTCCACCAGTAATGCCTCCAGGGGCCAACACTGAAGCTTTCTTT
>TRBD1|-|TRBV7-9|TRBJ2-3
CASNPGQGSDTQYF
TGTGCCAGCAATCCGGGACAGGGCTCAGATACGCAGTATTTT
>TRBD1|-|TRBV19|TRBJ1-1
CASSLGQGAEAFF
TGTGCCAGTAGTCTAGGACAGGGGGCTGAAGCTTTCTTT
>-|-|TRBV29-1|TRBJ1-2
CSVETGRTYGYTF
TGCAGCGTTGAAACAGGGCGCACCTATGGCTACACCTTC
>-|once|TRBV15|TRBJ2-5
CATSRAVKESQYF
TGTGCCACCAGCAGAGCCGTGAAGGAGAGCCAGTACTTC
>TRBD1|-|TRBV7-9|TRBJ2-1
CASSLTWTGDHEQFF
TGTGCCAGCAGCTTGACATGGACAGGGGACCATGAGCAGTTCTTC
>-|-|TRBV30|TRBJ1-3
CAWTTRGNTIYF
TGTGCCTGGACGACACGGGGAAACACCATATATTTT